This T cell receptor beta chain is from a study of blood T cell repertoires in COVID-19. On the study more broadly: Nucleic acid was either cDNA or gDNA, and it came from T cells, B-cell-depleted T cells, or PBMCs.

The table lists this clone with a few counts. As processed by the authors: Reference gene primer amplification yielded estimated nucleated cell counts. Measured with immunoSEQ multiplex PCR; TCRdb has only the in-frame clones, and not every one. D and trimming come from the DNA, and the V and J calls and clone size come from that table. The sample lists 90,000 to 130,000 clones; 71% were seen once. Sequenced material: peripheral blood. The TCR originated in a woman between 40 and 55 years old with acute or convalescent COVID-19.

Here the CDR3 reads CASSLDQGRDIQYF. In nucleotides, the CDR3 is TGCGCCAGCAGCTTGGACCAGGGAAGAGACATTCAGTACTTC. The gene calls are TRBV5-1 and TRBJ2-4; D possibly corresponds to TRBD1 (5 bases). Germline V gene lookup returns CDR1 SGHRS and CDR2 YFSETQ. Trimming took 0 bases from V and 8 from J, leaving 12 bases between them. The CDR3 is made up of 14 amino acids.